This T cell receptor beta chain was recorded in a study of T cells in Graves' hyperthyroidism and ophthalmopathy (dated by TCRdb to about 2019). In terms of the full investigation: To identify distinguishing TCR V-J signatures, a discovery cohort of about 100 patients was used, comprising 40 to 45 with Graves' ophthalmopathy and around 57 with stable Graves' hyperthyroidism. Prospective prediction of ophthalmopathy was tested in an independent validation cohort consisting of fewer than 20 hyperthyroidism patients and some 15 patients who later progressed to ophthalmopathy. The 95 to 100 discovery patients were randomly divided into training and test sets at a 7:3 ratio. In addition, the study compared T-cell repertoires in thyroid tissue and in blood from several Graves' hyperthyroidism patients. After blood sampling, hyperthyroidism patients were treated with methimazole at a starting dose of 30 mg daily, and ophthalmopathy patients were treated with high-dose intravenous methylprednisolone. The paper describes TCR Vbeta CDR3 sequencing of 135 peripheral blood samples, made up of around 41 ophthalmopathy patients, around 73 hyperthyroidism patients and about 17 progressor patients.

This clonotype appeared many times. Its binding antigen is unknown. No much larger clone exists at a distance of one base, and base qualities are not known. Amplification of TCR beta CDR3 regions was carried out from RNA transcripts. For the first round of RT-PCR on the TCR CDR3, the HTBI primer set was used together with the Qiagen OneStep RT-PCR kit. Libraries were constructed in a second round of multiplex PCR, after which size selection and purification were carried out. The libraries were sequenced on an Illumina HiSeq2000 using paired-end 100 bp reads. The published analysis was carried out like this. SOAPnuke was used to process the raw data, removing reads that contained adapters or uncalled bases, had a mean Phred below 15, or lacked an exact match to the constant primer or identifier. COPE v1.2.5 was used to merge high-quality paired reads, and clonotypes were defined as unique nucleotide sequences. MiTCR v1.1 was used to align the clonotypes against IMGT TRBV, TRBD and TRBJ reference segments. Analysis was restricted to V-J combinations with a frequency above 0.0001, which covered roughly 99% of repertoires. The TCS score was defined as the ratio of F50 (clonal expansion) to E x V (chaos), calculated using BLOSUM62-based TCRdist between CDR3 peptides within each V-J. Welch's t-statistics and random forest reduced approximately 520 V-J features to about 12, which were used in a naive Bayes classifier (R e1071). The similarity between thyroid and blood repertoires was quantified using the Morisita-Horn index. In-frame beta chains were kept once TCRdb had trimmed the public reads at Q25 with fastp and called clones with MiXCR. Rows merge per CDR3 protein into single entries with the most common DNA and genes. Clone size and V and J calls follow TCRdb, not the original study. The sample data list more than 500,000 distinct CDR3 sequences, and 40% to 55% of these were observed just once. The leading ten clones occupy 15% to 20% of the sample.

General conclusions and limits of the study: No statistical method was used to fix the sample size in advance, and group allocation was not hidden from the investigators. A 13 V-J signature model separated ophthalmopathy from stable hyperthyroidism, with approximately 86% sensitivity and 81.08% specificity in cross-validation and 80%/75% in testing. In validation, the model predicted progression to ophthalmopathy a median of 6.5 months before onset, with about 67% sensitivity and 72.22% specificity. Most expanded thyroid clonotypes (frequency above 0.001) were also detected in blood, suggesting blood repertoires may reflect thyroid immune responses.

Patients with uncontrolled infections, other autoimmune diseases, pregnancy or lactation were excluded. Diagnoses were based on clinical symptoms, serum thyroxine and TRAb, thyroid ultrasound and orbital computed tomography. Trizol reagent was used to extract total RNA, and RNA quality was then checked on an Agilent 2100 Bioanalyzer. Sequencing was carried out using peripheral blood or thyroid tissue (not recorded which). The receptor was derived from an adult woman with Graves' disease, either hyperthyroidism or ophthalmopathy (not recorded which).

The CDR3 sequence is CASSPPGSLSYEQYF. The sequence in DNA is TGTGCCAGCAGCCCCCCGGGGTCGCTCTCCTACGAGCAGTACTTC. The chain is encoded by TRBV9 joined to TRBJ2-7; TRBD2 is a possible D gene, resting on 5 matching bases. The CDR3 measures 15 amino acids from cysteine to phenylalanine. The CDR3 DNA has 45 bases and is translated from base 1. Sequences SGDLS (CDR1) and YYNGEE (CDR2) are obtained from the germline V gene. V sheds 4 bases and J sheds 0 bases, leaving 14 bases between their ends.